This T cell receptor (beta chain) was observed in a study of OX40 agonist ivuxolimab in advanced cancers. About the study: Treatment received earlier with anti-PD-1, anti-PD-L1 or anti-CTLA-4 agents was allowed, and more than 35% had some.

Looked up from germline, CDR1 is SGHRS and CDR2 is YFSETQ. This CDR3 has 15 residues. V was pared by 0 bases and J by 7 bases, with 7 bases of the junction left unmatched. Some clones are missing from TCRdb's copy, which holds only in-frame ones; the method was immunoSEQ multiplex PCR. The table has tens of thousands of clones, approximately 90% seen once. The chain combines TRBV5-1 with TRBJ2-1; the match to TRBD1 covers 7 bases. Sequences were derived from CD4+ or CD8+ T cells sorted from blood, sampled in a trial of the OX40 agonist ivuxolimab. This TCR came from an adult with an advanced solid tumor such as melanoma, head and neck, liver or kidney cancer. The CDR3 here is CASSLEGTEGNEQFF. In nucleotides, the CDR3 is TGCGCCAGCAGCTTGGAGGGGACAGAGGGGAATGAGCAGTTCTTC. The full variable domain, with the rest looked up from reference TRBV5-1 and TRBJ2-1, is KAGVTQTPRYLIKTRGQQVTLSCSPISGHRSVSWYQQTPGQGLQFLFEYFSETQRNKGNFPGRFSGRQFSNSRSEMNVSTLELGDSALYLCASSLEGTEGNEQFFGPGTRLTVL.